The following is a TCR beta chain sequence with its context. Antigen: not known. The collection from each donor was one heparinised blood draw averaging roughly 0.12 L. Expressed TCRB transcripts got sequenced, as all isolated RNA was reverse transcribed. About 3.57 million reads, on average, came from each naive, central memory and regulatory T cell sample. The protocol was immunoSEQ multiplex PCR, while the TCRdb copy is restricted to in-frame clones and leaves out a portion. Counted here are roughly 150,000 clones, 11% occurring once; the ten biggest clones make up roughly 1.9%. This entry is derived from a study of beta chain features in type 1 diabetes. Study background: Taken together, all samples contributed around 100,000,000 examined sorted cells.

The study's findings and limits: Among patients, naive, central memory and Treg TCRB repertoires appeared more similar than among healthy donors.

Germline CDR1 reads SEHNR; CDR2 reads FQNEAQ (reference sequence). Trimming left V 4 bases short and J 1 base short, with 7 bases between. CDR3 length: 13 residues. This chain links TRBV7-9 with TRBJ2-5, with D possibly being TRBD1 or TRBD2 (6 bases each). This TCR was sampled from a man in his late teens or twenties in good health. Sequenced material: central memory CD4+ T cells from blood. DNA for the CDR3: TGTGCCAGCAGCTGGGGGGCCCAAGAGACCCAGTACTTC. Translation: CASSWGAQETQYF.